Listed below are T cell receptor beta chains from one sample, sequenced in a study of radiotherapy plus CTLA-4 blockade in lung cancer. Some clones are missing from TCRdb's copy, which holds only in-frame ones; the method was immunoSEQ multiplex PCR. The table has some 71,000 clones, around 77% seen once; the top ten hold about a sixth. Specimen: peripheral blood, collected from a patient treated with radiotherapy plus ipilimumab. These receptors were taken from a human donor with non-small cell lung cancer whose response to radiotherapy plus ipilimumab could not be evaluated. Some clones in this sample may be carry-over from other donors' samples. CDR3s include the opening cysteine and the closing phenylalanine or tryptophan. Each record gives: J gene, clone size, D gene, V gene, CDR3 DNA, CDR3 protein. A D gene is named only where the DNA matches it firmly. Clone size appears in some rows only: once, few, many, or a class for an expanded clone.

TRBJ1-5,-,TRBD1,TRBV19,TGTGCCAGTAGTATCTCTCTACAGGGGGCATATCAGCCCCAGCATTTT,CASSISLQGAYQPQHF
TRBJ2-1,once,TRBD1,TRBV5-1,TGCGCCAGCAGCTCGACAGGGGGAGGCAATGAGCAGTTCTTC,CASSSTGGGNEQFF
TRBJ2-7,-,-,TRBV23-1,TGCGCCAGCAGTCAATCTAAGGACAAGGGCCAATCCACCTACGAGCAGTACTTC,CASSQSKDKGQSTYEQYF
TRBJ2-1,-,TRBD2,TRBV4-2,TGTGCCAGCAGCCACTTAGCGGGGGGAAACAATGAGCAGTTCTTC,CASSHLAGGNNEQFF
TRBJ1-1,-,-,TRBV5-6,TGTGCCAGCAGCTTGCAGGGGATAGGTGAAGCTTTCTTT,CASSLQGIGEAFF
TRBJ2-3,once,-,TRBV9,TGTGCCAGCAGCGACCGGGGGGCTAGCGTAACAGATACGCAGTATTTT,CASSDRGASVTDTQYF
TRBJ2-1,-,-,TRBV5-1,TGCGCCAGCAGCTCAAACAGGCTAAACTCCTACAATGAGCAGTTCTTC,CASSSNRLNSYNEQFF
TRBJ1-1,-,TRBD1,TRBV6-5,TGTGCCAGCAGGGGGACAGGAGGGCCGAACACTGAAGCTTTCTTT,CASRGTGGPNTEAFF
TRBJ2-5,-,-,TRBV6-1,TGTGCCAGCAACCCCCAGGGTCTCGAGACCCAGTACTTC,CASNPQGLETQYF
TRBJ2-7,-,TRBD1,TRBV4-2,TGTGCCAGCAGCCAAGACGGACAGGAGTTACTCGAGCAGTACTTC,CASSQDGQELLEQYF
TRBJ2-7,-,-,TRBV28,TGTGCCAGCAGTTTACTTCTCAGGGGGGACTACGAGCAGTACTTC,CASSLLLRGDYEQYF
TRBJ2-7,once,-,TRBV2,TGTGCCAGCAGGATGGGGCAGGGAGGAGGCTACGAGCAGTACTTC,CASRMGQGGGYEQYF
TRBJ2-6,-,-,TRBV7-9,TGTGCCAGCAGCTTATCGGGCTCTGGGGCCAACGTCCTGACTTTC,CASSLSGSGANVLTF
TRBJ1-1,-,-,TRBV4-2,TGTGCCAGCAGCTCGCCCAGGTTAACTGAAGCTTTCTTT,CASSSPRLTEAFF
TRBJ2-7,few,TRBD2,TRBV9,TGTGCCAGCAGCGTAGCTAGCGGGGGTTCCTACGAGCAGTACTTC,CASSVASGGSYEQYF
TRBJ2-7,-,TRBD1,TRBV28,TGTGCCAGCAGTTTATCGGGTACGGGACAGGGTGTCGCCTACGAGCAGTACTTC,CASSLSGTGQGVAYEQYF
TRBJ2-3,few,-,TRBV6-1,TGTGCCACCTTCCCGGACAGAGCTAGCACAGATACGCAGTATTTT,CATFPDRASTDTQYF
TRBJ2-1,many,TRBD1,TRBV5-1,TGCGCCAGCAGCTCTGGGACAGGCTACTCCTACAATGAGCAGTTCTTC,CASSSGTGYSYNEQFF
TRBJ1-3,few,TRBD1,TRBV6-1,TGTGCCAGCAGTGAAGCTAGGCTCCGGGGGACAGTAGACTCTGGAAACACCATATATTTT,CASSEARLRGTVDSGNTIYF
TRBJ2-3,-,TRBD1,TRBV5-1,TGCGCCAGCAGCATCCCAGGGGGAAACACAGATACGCAGTATTTT,CASSIPGGNTDTQYF
TRBJ1-5,-,-,TRBV7-8,TGTGCCAGCAGCTTAGCCCAGAATAGCAATCAGCCCCAGCATTTT,CASSLAQNSNQPQHF
TRBJ1-5,-,-,TRBV19,TGTGCCAGTAGTACTTACAGGGAAGGTCAGCCCCAGCATTTT,CASSTYREGQPQHF